This T cell receptor beta chain emerged from a study of early T cells in non-severe SARS-CoV-2 infection (dated by TCRdb to the early 2020s). In terms of the full investigation: Because TCR sequencing relied on bulk RNA taken from unsorted whole blood, pairing of alpha and beta chains was not possible.

The library was built by means of 5' RACE. Sequencing was performed on a NextSeq 500. To correct for sequencing error and PCR bias, the TCR library protocol tagged individual cDNA molecules with unique molecular identifiers. Sequencing covered both TCR alpha and beta chains, and within each sample the abundances of alpha and beta sequences were tightly co-correlated. The original pipeline was this. Decombinator V4 was used to annotate the V gene, J gene and CDR3 of the TCR sequences. TCRs were defined as expanded if a significant change between any two time points was detected under a Poisson model with p below 0.0001. TCR abundances were normalised to the total number of TCRs sequenced per sample and expressed as counts per million. TRAV1-2 paired with TRAJ12, TRAJ20 or TRAJ33 defined MAIT TCRs, while TRAV10 paired with TRAJ18 defined iNKT TCRs. A search of VDJdb, accessed on 1 November 2021, was run for TCRs annotated to CMV, EBV and SARS-CoV-2, with TCRs annotated for multiple antigens excluded. TCRdb passed the public sequencing reads through fastp at Q25 and MiXCR, retaining productive beta sequences. Rows with a matching CDR3 protein are joined into one entry that keeps the most common DNA and genes. TCRdb assigned the V and J calls; the authors' analysis was not used. For this sample the table gives some 66,000 distinct CDR3 sequences, of which approximately 13% were detected only once. Roughly 8.3% of the sample goes to the ten largest clones.

This clonotype has ten or more counts. Its specific antigen is unknown. Base-call qualities are not available, and no considerably larger clone is one nucleotide away. On the study overall, not on this receptor specifically: Matching against VDJdb was skewed toward anti-spike CD8 responses, likely underestimated virus-specific expansions, and missed private and CD4 specificities.

The CDR3, cysteine through phenylalanine, is 16 amino acids long. The DNA shown is the 48-base CDR3, in frame from base 1. Sequences SGDLS (CDR1) and YYNGEE (CDR2) are obtained from the germline V gene. V is cut by 0 bases and J by 3 bases, and the space between the germline ends is 12 bases. Set within a cohort of healthcare workers in London, UK, this nested case-control study involved weekly PCR testing of nasopharyngeal swabs along with blood sampling. Healthcare workers were recruited during the week of the UK lockdown, between 23 and 31 March 2020, and followed weekly for up to roughly 15 weeks.

The sample comprised whole blood. The chain employs TRBV9 and TRBJ2-2; the D region possibly corresponds to TRBD2 (6 bases align). The source is an adult who was a healthcare worker with PCR-confirmed SARS-CoV-2 infection or an uninfected control (not recorded which). In nucleotide form, the sequence is TGTGCCAGCAGCGTAGAGGCTAGCGTATACACCGGGGAGCTGTTTTTT. Its protein is CASSVEASVYTGELFF. The entire variable domain, with the stretches around the CDR3 drawn from the reference TRBV9 and TRBJ2-2 proteins, is DSGVTQTPKHLITATGQRVTLRCSPRSGDLSVYWYQQSLDQGLQFLIQYYNGEERAKGNILERFSAQQFPDLHSELNLSSLELGDSALYFCASSVEASVYTGELFFGEGSRLTVL.